This T cell receptor beta chain stems from a study of T-cell memory formation after mild COVID-19. The length of the CDR3 is 16 residues. V lost 2 bases and J lost 7, with 21 bases in between. CDR1 MNHEY and CDR2 SVGAGI come from the germline V gene. Each CDR3 protein gets one entry after TCRdb re-called the 5' RACE reads with MiXCR. The repertoire has roughly 130,000 distinct CDR3 sequences, about 6% of them found once; the top ten carry 2% to 2.5%. Study conclusions and caveats: Memory sampled before infection contained some responding clones, suggesting cross-reactive memory joined.

This clonotype occurred many times. No antigen is known for it. This chain links TRBV6-5 with TRBJ2-7, with D perhaps given as TRBD1 or TRBD2 (6 bases each). Sequencing used PBMCs or a T cell subset sorted from them (not recorded which). This receptor was obtained from an adult woman who had mild COVID-19 (a few samples of this study predate the infection). Cell type and time point are not known. The CDR3 protein is CASSYTITQTGGEQYF. The DNA of the CDR3 is TGTGCCAGCAGTTACACCATAACCCAGACAGGAGGGGAGCAGTACTTC.